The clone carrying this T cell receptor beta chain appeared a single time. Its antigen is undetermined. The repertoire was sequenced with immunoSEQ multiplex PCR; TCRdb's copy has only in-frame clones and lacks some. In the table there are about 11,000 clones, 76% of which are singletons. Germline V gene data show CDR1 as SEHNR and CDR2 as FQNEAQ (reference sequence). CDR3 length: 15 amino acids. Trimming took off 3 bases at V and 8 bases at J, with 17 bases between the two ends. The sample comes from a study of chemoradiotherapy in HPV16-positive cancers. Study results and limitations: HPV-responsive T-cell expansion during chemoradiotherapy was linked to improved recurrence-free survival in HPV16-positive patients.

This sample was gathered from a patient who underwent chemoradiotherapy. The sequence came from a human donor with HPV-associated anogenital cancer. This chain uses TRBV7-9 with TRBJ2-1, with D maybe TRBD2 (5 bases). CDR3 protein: CASSFPGIPDDEQFF. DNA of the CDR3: TGTGCCAGCAGCTTTCCCGGGATCCCGGACGATGAGCAGTTCTTC.